This T cell receptor (beta chain) was profiled in a study of T cell responses to AZD1222 COVID-19 vaccine. CDR1 KGHSH and CDR2 LQKENI come from the germline V gene. Between the trimmed V and J ends, which lost 5 bases and 3 bases, there was a span of 11 bases. CDR3 length: 14 amino acids. Measured with immunoSEQ multiplex PCR; TCRdb has only the in-frame clones, and not every one. The data contain over 100,000 clones, approximately 94% of them singletons. Notes on the study in general: The number of AZD1222 recipients seropositive at baseline was only five to seven. Only after the peak T cell response were repertoires sampled. Donors skewed white British and female; clonal diversity was possibly underestimated.

As concerns this clone: Antigen specificity is unknown.

The chain recombines TRBV18 with TRBJ2-1; maybe TRBD2 (6 bases). Sequences were derived from peripheral blood, sampled on day 0 of AZD1222 vaccination. The sequence was collected from an adult in good health. CDR3 amino acids: CASSERVDYNEQFF. Here the CDR3 DNA reads TGTGCCAGCTCAGAGCGGGTTGACTACAATGAGCAGTTCTTC.